This T cell receptor (beta chain) is drawn from a study of blood T cell repertoires in COVID-19. Study overall: Sites across the United States, Italy and Spain contributed samples from acute and convalescent COVID-19.

This CDR3 has 17 amino acids. The germline V gene has CDR1 SGHAT and CDR2 FQNNGV. The V and J ends lost 1 base and 2 bases respectively, with 15 bases between them. Participant age was roughly 18 to 100 years, and participants resided in roughly 25 US areas. Allocation to cohorts depended on clinical history reported by the participants. Sequencing used immunoSEQ multiplex PCR; TCRdb keeps in-frame clones, though not all of them. The table lists 160,000 or so clones, about 90% of them singletons. This receptor was identified in a human donor with acute COVID-19. The donor label of this sample is uncertain. Sequenced: PBMCs or T cells enriched from blood (not recorded which). The chain couples TRBV11-2 to TRBJ2-1, with a tentative D call TRBD2 (7 bases). Here the CDR3 DNA reads TGTGCCAGCAGCTTAGGTCCGGGGGGCAAAGCCTACAATGAGCAGTTCTTC. Amino acids: CASSLGPGGKAYNEQFF.